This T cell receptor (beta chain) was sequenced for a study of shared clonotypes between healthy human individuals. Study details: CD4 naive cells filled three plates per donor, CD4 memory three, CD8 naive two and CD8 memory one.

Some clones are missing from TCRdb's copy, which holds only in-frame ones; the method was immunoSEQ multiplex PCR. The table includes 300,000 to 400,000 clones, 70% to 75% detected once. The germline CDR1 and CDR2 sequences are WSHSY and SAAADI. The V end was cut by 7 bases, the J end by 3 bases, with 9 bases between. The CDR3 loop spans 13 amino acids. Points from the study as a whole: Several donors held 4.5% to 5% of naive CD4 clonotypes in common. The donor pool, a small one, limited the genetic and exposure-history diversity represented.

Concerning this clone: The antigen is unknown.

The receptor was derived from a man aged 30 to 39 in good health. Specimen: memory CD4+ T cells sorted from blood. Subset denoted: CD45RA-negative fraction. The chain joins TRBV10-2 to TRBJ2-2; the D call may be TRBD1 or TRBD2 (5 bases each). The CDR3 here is CASMQGHTGELFF. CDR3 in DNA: TGCGCCAGCATGCAGGGACACACCGGGGAGCTGTTTTTT.